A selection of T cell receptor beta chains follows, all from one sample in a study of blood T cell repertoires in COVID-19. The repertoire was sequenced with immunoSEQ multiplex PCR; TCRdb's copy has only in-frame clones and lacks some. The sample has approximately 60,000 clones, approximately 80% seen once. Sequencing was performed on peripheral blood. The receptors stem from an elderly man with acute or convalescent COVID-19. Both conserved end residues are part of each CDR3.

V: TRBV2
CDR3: CAGNLRQSGETQYF

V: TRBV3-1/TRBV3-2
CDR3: CASSPRDRNTGELFF

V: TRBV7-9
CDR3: CASSSTGGTYNEQFF

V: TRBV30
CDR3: CAWSAYAVSTDTQYF

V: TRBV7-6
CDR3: CASSAADNQPQHF

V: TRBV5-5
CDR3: CASSPRQGLDQPQHF

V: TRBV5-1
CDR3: CASSLAGLRGYTF

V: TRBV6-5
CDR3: CASSRLAGTYEQYF

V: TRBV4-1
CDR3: CASSQGPNTEAFF

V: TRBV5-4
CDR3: CASSFERSYEQYF

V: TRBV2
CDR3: CASSEARGEGEKLFF

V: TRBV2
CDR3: CATAGGASTDTQYF

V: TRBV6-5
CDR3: CASRQGSGANVLTF

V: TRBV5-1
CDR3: CASSLAQGESPLHF

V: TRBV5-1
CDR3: CASSLMGTTEAFF

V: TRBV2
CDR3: CASRGTSGSGETQYF

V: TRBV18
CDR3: CASSPRAVEGAFF

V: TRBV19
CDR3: CASSTPGQAERWSNQPQHF

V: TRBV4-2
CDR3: CASSQEVGTKNTEAFF

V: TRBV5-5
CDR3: CASSLRDKDSYEQYF